This T cell receptor beta chain was identified during a study of ipilimumab plus nivolumab after autologous stem cell transplantation (dated by TCRdb to the early 2020s). For the wider study: A median of roughly five ipilimumab doses and fewer than ten nivolumab doses was received by trial patients. Both primary refractory and relapsed disease were represented in the DLBCL cohort, where 18-month progression-free survival was about 82% and 31%, respectively. The trial enrolled patients with high-risk diffuse large B cell lymphoma, mature T cell lymphoma, or multiple myeloma undergoing autologous transplant. The intent-to-treat population of the trial consisted of 30 to 35 patients. Results the study describes overall, beyond this receptor: The authors stated that profiles of the T cell receptor repertoire, regulatory T cell phenotype and gut microbiota provided a biologic rationale for studying this approach further. Combined checkpoint inhibition appeared tolerable as post-transplant consolidation, according to the authors' conclusion.

Its CDR3 holds 15 amino acids, cysteine through phenylalanine. Only the CDR3 region is kept as DNA, spanning 45 bases read in frame from base 1. V and J lose 5 bases and 4 bases, and a span of 15 bases separates them. From a lookup of the germline V gene, CDR1 and CDR2 are SGHTA and FQGTGA. This clone came up a few times. The antigen it recognizes is unknown. Base qualities are missing; no much larger clone stands one base away. Starting 14 to 28 days after the autologous transplant, patients began checkpoint therapy, which included ipilimumab at 1 mg/kg intravenously on day 1 of selected weeks. Nivolumab was given at 3 mg/kg intravenously on day 1 of weeks 1, 4, 7, 10, and every two weeks through week 26. This Phase Ib clinical trial tested ipilimumab plus nivolumab, a combined checkpoint inhibition, as consolidation after autologous stem cell transplantation. Receptor amplification or capture employed the immunoSEQ multiplex PCR assay. TCRdb stores this immuneACCESS table with in-frame sequences only. Part of the clones is absent; in the studies checked, under half of the shortfall reflects unresolved V genes, and no reason is known for the rest. Within this sample are about 22,000 clones, with just under 75% of them counted one time only. The ten most abundant clones make up 20% to 30% of the sample.

The specimen comprised PBMCs, sampled in a trial of ipilimumab plus nivolumab as post-transplant consolidation. The receptor chain draws on TRBV7-3 and TRBJ2-1; TRBD2 might be the D gene, on 5 matching bases. This clonotype was obtained from a male donor with diffuse large B-cell lymphoma. The encoded CDR3 is CASSTPLGPYNEQFF. The nucleotide sequence reads as follows: TGTGCCAGCAGCACCCCACTAGGGCCTTACAATGAGCAGTTCTTC.